The 32 T cell receptor beta chains below all came from one sample that was sequenced in a study of OX40 agonist ivuxolimab in advanced cancers. Assay used: immunoSEQ multiplex PCR; TCRdb lists only in-frame clones, some missing. Altogether tens of thousands of clones are present, 70% to 90% being singletons, with the ten largest covering about 0.3%. Sample: CD4+ or CD8+ T cells sorted from blood, taken in a trial of the OX40 agonist ivuxolimab. The receptors stem from an adult with an advanced solid tumor such as melanoma, head and neck, liver or kidney cancer.

The V gene is TRBV6-1, the J gene TRBJ2-7, with 7 nucleotides matching TRBD2. The CDR3 extends over 14 amino acids. V was pared by 4 bases and J by 2 bases, with 5 bases of the junction left unmatched. Germline assignment: CDR1 MNHNS and CDR2 SASEGT. This CDR3 is CASSASGAAYEQYF. The CDR3 DNA sequence: TGTGCCAGCAGTGCGAGCGGGGCGGCCTACGAGCAGTACTTC.

The rearrangement links TRBV28 to TRBJ1-5; 7 bases map to TRBD1. Germline CDR1 is MDHEN and CDR2 is SYDVKM. The CDR3 runs 14 residues. The V gene end was trimmed by 1 base and the J gene end by 5 bases; junction bases not matched to a gene: 2. The CDR3 nucleotides are TGTGCCAGCAGTTTATATCAGGGGGATCAGCCCCAGCATTTT. Translation gives CASSLYQGDQPQHF.

The CDR3 region is CASSPEGTEAFF. The CDR3 nucleotides read TGCGCCAGCAGCCCGGAGGGCACTGAAGCTTTCTTT. The chain carries TRBV5-1 and TRBJ1-1; D unresolved. This CDR3 region has 12 residues. Germline assignment: CDR1 SGHRS and CDR2 YFSETQ. Trimming removed 4 bases at V and 4 bases at J, with 8 bases between.

This clone has just one count. The chain carries TRBV7-2 and TRBJ2-7; D is uncertain. Trimming cost V 1 base and J 0 bases, with 10 bases left between them. CDR3 length: 15 residues. The germline V gene encodes CDR1 SGHTA and CDR2 FQGNSA. The chain's CDR3 is CASSLGFKNSYEQYF. The CDR3 DNA sequence: TGTGCCAGCAGCTTAGGTTTCAAGAACTCCTACGAGCAGTACTTC.

This rearrangement joins TRBV5-1 to TRBJ1-1; TRBD1 matches at 7 bases. The CDR3 has 15 amino acids. J gave up 4 bases and V 1 base, and 7 bases lay outside the gene matches. Germline CDR1 SGHRS, CDR2 YFSETQ. The CDR3 here is CASSLTGAISTEAFF. The CDR3 DNA is TGCGCCAGCAGCTTGACAGGGGCAATTTCCACTGAAGCTTTCTTT.

The CDR3 region has the DNA TGTGCCAGCAGCAAAGGGACGGTGAACTATGGCTACACCTTC. This encodes CASSKGTVNYGYTF. This chain connects TRBV6-5 to TRBJ1-2, with D tentatively TRBD1 (5 bases). Germline V CDR1 and CDR2: MNHEY, SVGAGI. The CDR3 contains 14 residues. Trimming removed 6 bases from V and 2 bases from J, with 13 bases in between.

This chain uses TRBV5-1 with TRBJ2-5; 9 bases map to TRBD1. The CDR3 is 14 amino acids. V trimming: 3 bases; J trimming: 6 bases; junction bases outside the gene matches: 6. CDR1 SGHRS and CDR2 YFSETQ come from the germline V gene. The CDR3 sequence is CASSSGTGWQTQYF. CDR3 in DNA: TGCGCCAGCAGCTCGGGGACAGGGTGGCAGACCCAGTACTTC.

The chain is built from TRBV6-5 and TRBJ2-5; no firm D call. V was pared by 0 bases and J by 2 bases, with 7 bases between. This CDR3 spans 14 amino acids. Germline-derived CDR1 and CDR2 are MNHEY and SVGAGI. The CDR3 reads CASSYSYRQETQYF. Here the CDR3 DNA reads TGTGCCAGCAGTTACTCGTACAGACAAGAGACCCAGTACTTC.

There are a few counts of this clone. The J gene is TRBJ2-5, the V gene TRBV10-2; the D is unclear. The CDR3 totals 12 residues. V lost 2 bases to trimming and J lost 7 bases, with 8 bases between them. Germline CDR1 reads WSHSY; CDR2 reads SAAADI. CDR3 DNA: TGCGCCAGCAGTGAGCGGGCCCTGACCCAGTACTTC. Translated, it gives CASSERALTQYF.

This sequence joins TRBV6-5 and TRBJ2-2; 7 bases match TRBD2. Losses at the gene ends were 5 bases for V and 1 base for J; bases not matched to a gene: 4. The V gene's germline CDR1 is MNHEY and CDR2 SVGAGI. The CDR3 covers 15 residues. CDR3 protein: CASSRAGRNTGELFF. The CDR3 nucleotides are TGTGCCAGCAGTCGAGCGGGGCGGAACACCGGGGAGCTGTTTTTT.

This clone showed up just a few times. The chain uses TRBV5-1 and TRBJ2-1; D not resolved. The CDR3 spans 12 residues. The ends were cut back, 4 bases at V and 6 bases at J, with 8 bases in the middle. CDR1 SGHRS and CDR2 YFSETQ come from the germline V gene. This CDR3 is CASSPRVNEQFF. The CDR3 DNA reads TGCGCCAGCAGCCCTCGCGTCAATGAGCAGTTCTTC.

V usage is TRBV7-2 and J usage is TRBJ1-6, with a weak D call TRBD1 (6 bases). Looked up from germline, CDR1 is SGHTA and CDR2 is FQGNSA. With 4 bases removed from V and 9 bases from J, the gap between germline ends came to 16 bases. This CDR3 is 15 amino acids long. Written as DNA, the CDR3 is TGTGCCAGCAGCTCGCTTCAGGGGACCGGTTCACCCCTCCACTTT. Encoded protein: CASSSLQGTGSPLHF.

The chain links TRBV27 to TRBJ1-1; tentative D call: TRBD1 (6 bases). Per the germline V gene, CDR1 is MNHEY and CDR2 is SMNVEV (reference sequence). Trimming took off 2 bases at V and 1 base at J, with 8 bases between the two ends. The CDR3 consists of 14 residues. DNA for the CDR3: TGTGCCAGCAGTTTAAACAGGGAGAACACTGAAGCTTTCTTT. Translated: CASSLNRENTEAFF.

A remark on this clone: Germline is not matched at one junction end, which may reflect a read error. The chain combines TRBV7-7 with TRBJ1-1; D is ambiguous. This CDR3 comprises 15 residues. Germline CDR1 reads SSHAT; CDR2 reads FNYEAQ (reference sequence). The CDR3 reads CASSLVGEANTEAFF. In DNA form, the CDR3 reads TGTGCTAGCAGCTTAGTGGGCGAGGCGAACACTGAAGCTTTCTTT. Based on the CDR3 plus reference TRBV7-7 and TRBJ1-1, the full variable domain is GAGVSQSPRYKVTKRGQDVTLRCDPISSHATLYWYQQALGQGPEFLTYFNYEAQPDKSGLPSDRFSAERPEGSISTLTIQRTEQRDSAMYRCASSLVGEANTEAFFGQGTRLTVV.

V is TRBV9 and J is TRBJ2-7, with D possibly TRBD1 on 6 matching bases. The CDR3 consists of 15 residues. Germline CDR1 and CDR2: SGDLS and YYNGEE. V lost 0 bases to trimming and J lost 6 bases, with 16 bases between them. CDR3 coding DNA: TGTGCCAGCAGCGTAGGGTTGGGGCAGGGGACCGAGCAGTACTTC. As protein: CASSVGLGQGTEQYF.

The V gene is TRBV7-9, the J gene TRBJ2-7; possibly TRBD2 for D (5 bases). Germline V gene lookup returns CDR1 SEHNR and CDR2 FQNEAQ (reference sequence). The CDR3 runs 12 residues. V was cut by 5 bases and J by 7 bases, with 12 bases left in between. The CDR3 DNA is TGTGCCAGCAGCCTCTCTACGGGGGAGCAGTACTTC. This gives the protein CASSLSTGEQYF. Drawing the rest from reference TRBV7-9 and TRBJ2-7, the complete variable domain is DTGVSQNPRHKITKRGQNVTFRCDPISEHNRLYWYRQTLGQGPEFLTYFQNEAQLEKSRLLSDRFSAERPKGSFSTLEIQRTEQGDSAMYLCASSLSTGEQYFGPGTRLTVT.

The rearrangement links TRBV7-2 to TRBJ1-1; 7 nucleotides line up with TRBD1. This CDR3 is built from 15 residues. V was pared by 4 bases and J by 0 bases, with 5 bases of the junction left unmatched. Per germline, CDR1 SGHTA and CDR2 FQGNSA. DNA of the CDR3: TGTGCCAGCAGCTCCAGGACAGGCTTGAACACTGAAGCTTTCTTT. As protein: CASSSRTGLNTEAFF.

J is TRBJ1-4 and V is TRBV6-6, with D perhaps TRBD1 (6 bases). Between the trimmed V and J ends, which lost 6 bases and 1 base, there was a span of 9 bases. The germline gives CDR1 MNHNY, CDR2 SVGAGI (reference sequence). CDR3 length: 14 amino acids. As DNA, the CDR3 is TGTGCCAGCAGGACGACAGGAACTAATGAAAAACTGTTTTTT. Amino acids: CASRTTGTNEKLFF.

V gene TRBV7-9 combines with J gene TRBJ1-3; no clear D. V lost 1 base and J lost 1, with 8 bases in between. This CDR3 spans 15 amino acids. Per germline, CDR1 SEHNR and CDR2 FQNEAQ (reference sequence). The CDR3 reads CASSLGRSSGNTIYF. DNA for the CDR3: TGTGCCAGCAGCTTAGGGCGAAGTTCTGGAAACACCATATATTTT.

The chain has TRBV6-5 and TRBJ1-1; 10 bases align to TRBD1. From germline, CDR1 is MNHEY and CDR2 SVGAGI. V trimming: 4 bases; J trimming: 0 bases; junction bases outside the gene matches: 5. CDR3 length equals 16 residues. The CDR3 coding sequence is TGTGCCAGCAGTTCCCGACAGGGGGCGGTGAACACTGAAGCTTTCTTT. Translated, it gives CASSSRQGAVNTEAFF.

This clone was detected a few times. The chain has TRBV6-1 and TRBJ1-1, with 7 bases fitting TRBD1. CDR1 MNHNS and CDR2 SASEGT come from the germline V gene. V lost 2 bases to trimming and J lost 7 bases; unmatched junction nucleotides: 10. The CDR3 length is 15 residues. CDR3 protein: CASSETVRGGGEAFF. The CDR3 region has the DNA TGTGCCAGCAGTGAAACTGTCAGAGGGGGCGGTGAAGCTTTCTTT.

The V and J genes are TRBV5-4 and TRBJ2-5; perhaps TRBD1 as D (6 bases). This CDR3 region has 15 residues. The germline V and J ends were trimmed by 4 bases and 5 bases, with 18 bases remaining between them. Germline assignment: CDR1 SGHNT and CDR2 YYREEE (reference sequence). Here the CDR3 reads CASSPRWGRGETQYF. CDR3 DNA: TGTGCCAGCAGCCCCCGGTGGGGGCGCGGGGAGACCCAGTACTTC. The variable domain in full, with the rest retrieved from reference TRBV5-4 and TRBJ2-5, is ETGVTQSPTHLIKTRGQQVTLRCSSQSGHNTVSWYQQALGQGPQFIFQYYREEENGRGNFPPRFSGLQFPNYSSELNVNALELDDSALYLCASSPRWGRGETQYFGPGTRLLVL.

Written as DNA, the CDR3 is TGTGCCACCAGCAGGGGGACAAGCTACGAGCAGTACTTC. This encodes CATSRGTSYEQYF. The genes are TRBV15 and TRBJ2-7; a weak D match, TRBD1 (6 bases). The germline CDR1 and CDR2 sequences are LNHNV and YYDKDF (reference sequence). The length of the CDR3 is 13 residues. Trimming removed 3 bases at V and 3 bases at J, with 9 bases between.

The rearrangement uses TRBV5-4 and TRBJ2-4; D is undetermined. The germline V and J ends were trimmed by 2 bases and 0 bases, with 6 bases remaining between them. The V gene's germline CDR1 is SGHNT and CDR2 YYREEE (reference sequence). The CDR3 consists of 14 residues. This CDR3 is CASSLPAAKNIQYF. The CDR3 region has the DNA TGTGCCAGCAGCTTACCAGCAGCCAAAAACATTCAGTACTTC. Filled out from reference TRBV5-4 and TRBJ2-4, the complete variable domain reads ETGVTQSPTHLIKTRGQQVTLRCSSQSGHNTVSWYQQALGQGPQFIFQYYREEENGRGNFPPRFSGLQFPNYSSELNVNALELDDSALYLCASSLPAAKNIQYFGAGTRLSVL.

The J gene is TRBJ2-7, the V gene TRBV11-1, with D perhaps assigned TRBD1 or TRBD2 (6 bases each). The germline CDR1 and CDR2 sequences are SGHAT and FQDESV (reference sequence). The CDR3 consists of 16 residues. The V and J ends lost 5 bases and 4 bases respectively, with 21 bases between them. The CDR3 nucleotides are TGTGCCAGCAGCATCGCGACAGGCCGGGGGAGTTACGAGCAGTACTTC. It translates to CASSIATGRGSYEQYF.

In this sample, this clone turned up a few times. The rearrangement joins TRBV30 to TRBJ1-5; no definite D call. Germline CDR1 GTSNPN, CDR2 SVGIG (reference sequence). Deletions cut 1 base from V and 2 bases from J, with 6 bases between. The CDR3 is 13 amino acids. CDR3 in DNA: TGTGCCTGGAGTGAACAGCGCAATCAGCCCCAGCATTTT. Encoded protein: CAWSEQRNQPQHF.

This clone was detected a few times. The chain combines TRBV2 with TRBJ2-1; 9 positions match TRBD1. CDR1 SNHLY and CDR2 FYNNEI come from the germline V gene. This CDR3 has 14 amino acids. The V segment lost 6 bases and the J segment 7 bases; nucleotides outside the gene matches: 7. The CDR3: CASSRDRAGNEQFF. CDR3 DNA: TGTGCCAGCAGCCGGGACAGGGCGGGTAATGAGCAGTTCTTC.

The chain combines TRBV7-8 with TRBJ2-7; 15 nucleotides match TRBD2. This CDR3 is 16 amino acids long. Germline V CDR1 and CDR2: SGHVS, FQNEAQ. Unmatched junction bases numbered 3, after V lost 5 bases and J lost 1 base. CDR3 nucleotides: TGTGCCAGCAGCGGGACTAGCGGGGGGCCTTCCTACGAGCAGTACTTC. Its protein product is CASSGTSGGPSYEQYF.

V and J are TRBV7-6 and TRBJ2-1; 10 positions agree with TRBD2. Germline CDR1 is SGHVS and CDR2 is FNYEAQ. There are 16 residues in the CDR3. V dropped 4 bases and J dropped 6; count of bases not matched to a gene: 9. The CDR3 DNA reads TGTGCCAGCAGCTCCATCGGGCTAGCGGGGGCCAATGAGCAGTTCTTC. Translated, it gives CASSSIGLAGANEQFF. Full variable domain (outside the CDR3, taken from reference TRBV7-6 and TRBJ2-1): GAGVSQSPRYKVTKRGQDVALRCDPISGHVSLYWYRQALGQGPEFLTYFNYEAQQDKSGLPNDRFSAERPEGSISTLTIQRTEQRDSAMYRCASSSIGLAGANEQFFGPGTRLTVL.

This clone was counted between two and nine times. V usage is TRBV27 and J usage is TRBJ2-1; 10 nucleotides match TRBD1. Germline values: CDR1 MNHEY, CDR2 SMNVEV (reference sequence). J gave up 1 base and V 6 bases, and 15 bases lay outside the gene matches. The CDR3 length is 19 residues. In nucleotides, the CDR3 is TGTGCCAGCAGCCGAGGGGGGACAGGGGCTACTGTTTCCTACAATGAGCAGTTCTTC. Translated, it gives CASSRGGTGATVSYNEQFF.

This clone turned up a few times. The V and J genes are TRBV5-1 and TRBJ1-1; 7 bases line up with TRBD1. This CDR3 spans 17 amino acids. Germline V lookup: CDR1 SGHRS, CDR2 YFSETQ. Germline trimming cut 3 bases from V and 3 bases from J; bases unmatched to any gene: 14. Written as DNA, the CDR3 is TGCGCCAGCAGCTGGGGGAGCCTTGGGCAGGGGGACACTGAAGCTTTCTTT. Translating it yields CASSWGSLGQGDTEAFF.

This chain connects TRBV4-2 to TRBJ2-2, with no clear D. V shed 3 bases and J shed 4 bases, with 18 bases lying between them. This CDR3 spans 17 amino acids. Germline V gene data show CDR1 as LGHNA and CDR2 as YNFKEQ. The CDR3 bases are TGTGCCAGCAGCCACCCTGTAGGGCAGCCGGGCACCGGGGAGCTGTTTTTT. It specifies CASSHPVGQPGTGELFF.